This TCR beta chain was observed in a study of blood T cell repertoires in COVID-19. The germline gives CDR1 LNHDA, CDR2 SQIVND (reference sequence). V was cut by 5 bases and J by 5 bases, with 14 bases left in between. This CDR3 spans 14 amino acids. The count of this clone is one. The protocol was immunoSEQ multiplex PCR, while the TCRdb copy is restricted to in-frame clones and leaves out a portion. The sample shows about 58,000 clones, around nine tenths of them seen only once. The sequence was collected from a human donor with active COVID-19. The donor label of this sample is uncertain. Sequencing was performed on peripheral blood. J is TRBJ2-3 and V is TRBV19; TRBD1 is a possible D gene (5 bases). The CDR3: CASSPREQEDTQYF. Here the CDR3 DNA reads TGTGCCAGTAGTCCTAGGGAACAGGAAGATACGCAGTATTTT.